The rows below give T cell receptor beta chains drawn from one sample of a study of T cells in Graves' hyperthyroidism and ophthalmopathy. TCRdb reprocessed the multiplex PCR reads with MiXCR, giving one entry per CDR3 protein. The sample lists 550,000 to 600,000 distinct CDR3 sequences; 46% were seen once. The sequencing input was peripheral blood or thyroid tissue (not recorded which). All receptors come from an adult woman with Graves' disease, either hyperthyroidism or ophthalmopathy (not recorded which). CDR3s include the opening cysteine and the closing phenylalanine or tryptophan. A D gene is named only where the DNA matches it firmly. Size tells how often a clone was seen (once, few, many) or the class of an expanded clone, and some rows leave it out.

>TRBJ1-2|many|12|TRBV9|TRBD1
CASSTTGDGYTF
TGTGCCAGCAGCACAACAGGGGACGGCTACACCTTC
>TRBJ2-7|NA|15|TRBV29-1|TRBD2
CSVGELAGGPNEQYF
TGCAGCGTTGGAGAACTAGCGGGAGGGCCAAACGAGCAGTACTTC
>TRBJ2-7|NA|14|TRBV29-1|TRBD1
CSVEGDRVSGELYF
TGCAGCGTTGAAGGGGACAGGGTTTCCGGGGAGCTGTACTTC
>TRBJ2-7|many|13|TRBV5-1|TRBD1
CASSLGQGGEQYF
TGCGCCAGCAGTCTCGGACAGGGCGGGGAGCAGTACTTC
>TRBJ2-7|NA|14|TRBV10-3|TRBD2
CAISFGLEAYEQYF
TGTGCCATCAGCTTTGGACTAGAAGCCTACGAGCAGTACTTC
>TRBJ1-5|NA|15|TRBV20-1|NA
CSATGTSGSNQPQHF
TGCAGTGCTACCGGGACTAGCGGGAGCAATCAGCCCCAGCATTTT
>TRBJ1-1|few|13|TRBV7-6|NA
CASSTGNPTEAFF
TGTGCCAGCAGCACAGGGAATCCCACTGAAGCTTTCTTT
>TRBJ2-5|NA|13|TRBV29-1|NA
CRQAGFAQETQYF
TGCAGACAAGCAGGGTTTGCGCAAGAGACCCAGTACTTC
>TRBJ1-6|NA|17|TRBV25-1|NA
CASSEYDGGSYNSPLHF
TGTGCCAGCAGTGAATATGACGGGGGCTCCTATAATTCACCCCTCCACTTT
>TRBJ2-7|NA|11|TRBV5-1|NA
CASSLIHEQYF
TGCGCCAGCAGCTTGATCCACGAGCAGTACTTC
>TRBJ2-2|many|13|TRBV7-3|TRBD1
CASSQQGTGELFF
TGTGCCAGCAGCCAACAGGGGACCGGGGAGCTGTTTTTT
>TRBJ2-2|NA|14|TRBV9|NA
CASSVATSTGELFF
TGTGCCAGCAGCGTAGCTACGTCGACCGGGGAGCTGTTTTTT
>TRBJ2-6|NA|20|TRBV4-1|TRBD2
CASSQDQRGRTISGANVLTF
TGCGCCAGCAGCCAAGATCAGCGGGGCCGCACCATCTCTGGGGCCAACGTCCTGACTTTC
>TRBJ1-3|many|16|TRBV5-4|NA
CASSLGGQISGNTIYF
TGTGCCAGCAGCTTGGGCGGACAGATCTCTGGAAACACCATATATTTT
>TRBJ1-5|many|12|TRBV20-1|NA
CSAFGPNQPQHF
TGCAGTGCATTTGGCCCCAATCAGCCCCAGCATTTT
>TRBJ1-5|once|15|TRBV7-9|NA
CASSSRTSFSETQHF
TGTGCCAGCAGCTCACGGACTAGCTTCTCGGAGACCCAGCATTTT
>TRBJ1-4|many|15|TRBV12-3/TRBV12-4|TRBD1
CASRGRGQGIEKLFF
TGTGCCAGCAGGGGGAGGGGACAGGGGATTGAAAAACTGTTTTTT
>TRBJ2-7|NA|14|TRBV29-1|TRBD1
CSVKGRGNTGELYF
TGCAGCGTTAAGGGCAGGGGGAACACCGGGGAGCTGTACTTC
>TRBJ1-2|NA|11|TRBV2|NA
CASRAGTANTF
TGTGCCAGCAGGGCCGGGACTGCTAACACCTTC
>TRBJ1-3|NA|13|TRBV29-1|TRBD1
CSVIDRGRNTIYF
TGCAGCGTCATAGACAGGGGGAGAAACACCATATATTTT
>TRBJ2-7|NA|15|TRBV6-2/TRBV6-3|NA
CASSYSFGTSEEQYF
TGTGCCAGCAGTTACTCGTTTGGGACCTCCGAGGAGCAGTACTTC
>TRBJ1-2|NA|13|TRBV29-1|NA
CSVAEQGDYGYTF
TGCAGCGTTGCGGAACAAGGCGACTATGGCTACACCTTC
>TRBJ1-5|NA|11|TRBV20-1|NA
CSEWEFQPQHF
TGCAGTGAATGGGAGTTCCAGCCCCAGCATTTT
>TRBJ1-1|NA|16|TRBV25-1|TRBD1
CASSPGQGRSNTEAFF
TGTGCCAGCTCCCCGGGACAGGGGCGATCGAACACTGAAGCTTTCTTT
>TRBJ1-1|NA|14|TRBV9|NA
CASSAGGQNTEAFF
TGTGCCAGCAGCGCGGGGGGACAGAACACTGAAGCTTTCTTT
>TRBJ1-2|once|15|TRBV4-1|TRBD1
CASSHPGQGNYGYTF
TGCGCCAGCAGCCATCCGGGACAGGGAAACTATGGCTACACCTTC
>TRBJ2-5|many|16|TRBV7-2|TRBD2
CASSSASGTTQRAQYF
TGTGCCAGCAGCTCGGCGTCCGGGACTACGCAACGGGCCCAGTACTTC
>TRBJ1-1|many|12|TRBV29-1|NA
CSVVRINTEAFF
TGCAGCGTTGTAAGGATTAACACTGAAGCTTTCTTT
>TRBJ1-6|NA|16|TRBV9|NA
CASSVGVGRMNSPLHF
TGTGCCAGCAGCGTAGGGGTCGGGAGGATGAATTCACCCCTCCACTTT
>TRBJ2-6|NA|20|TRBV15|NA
CATSNLTGPGGRSGANVLTF
TGTGCCACCAGTAACCTAACAGGGCCGGGCGGGAGATCCGGGGCCAACGTCCTGACTTTC
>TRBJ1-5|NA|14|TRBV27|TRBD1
CATRTGGYNQPQHF
TGTGCCACCCGGACAGGGGGCTACAATCAGCCCCAGCATTTT
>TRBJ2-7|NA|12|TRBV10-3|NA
CAISESDYGQYF
TGTGCCATCAGTGAGTCAGACTACGGGCAGTACTTC
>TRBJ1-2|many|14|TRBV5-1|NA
CASSPPVSTYGYTF
TGCGCCAGCAGCCCCCCCGTGAGTACCTATGGCTACACCTTC
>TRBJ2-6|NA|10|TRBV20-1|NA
CSASHDSLTF
TGCAGTGCTAGCCATGACAGCCTGACTTTC
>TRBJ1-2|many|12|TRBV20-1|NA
CSARGQGSGYTF
TGCAGTGCTAGAGGTCAGGGTAGCGGCTACACCTTC
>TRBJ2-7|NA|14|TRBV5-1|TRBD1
CASTPLTGRFEQYF
TGCGCCAGCACCCCCCTGACAGGGCGTTTCGAGCAGTACTTC
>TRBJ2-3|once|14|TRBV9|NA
CASSADGAGHTQYF
TGTGCCAGCAGCGCGGATGGAGCCGGACATACGCAGTATTTT
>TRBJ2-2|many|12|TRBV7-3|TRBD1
CASSHRGSELFF
TGTGCCAGCAGCCACAGGGGGTCGGAGCTGTTTTTT
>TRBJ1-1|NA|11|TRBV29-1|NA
CSLVRNTEAFF
TGCAGCTTGGTCAGGAACACTGAAGCTTTCTTT
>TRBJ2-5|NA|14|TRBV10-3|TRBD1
CAIGAGGRVQPQYF
TGTGCCATCGGGGCAGGGGGCCGCGTTCAGCCCCAGTACTTC
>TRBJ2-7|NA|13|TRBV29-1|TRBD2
CSGIAGDTYEQYF
TGCAGCGGAATAGCGGGAGACACCTACGAGCAGTACTTC
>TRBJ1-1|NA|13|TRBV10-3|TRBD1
CAMGQGMNTEAFF
TGTGCCATGGGACAGGGGATGAACACTGAAGCTTTCTTT
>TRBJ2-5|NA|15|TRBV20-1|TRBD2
CSASTSGPNQETQYF
TGCAGTGCTTCGACTAGCGGACCAAATCAAGAGACCCAGTACTTC
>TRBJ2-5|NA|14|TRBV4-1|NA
CASSHEGDQATQYF
TGCGCCAGCAGTCATGAGGGGGATCAGGCTACCCAGTACTTC
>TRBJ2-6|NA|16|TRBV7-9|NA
CASSQAGSDGANVLTF
TGTGCCAGCAGCCAGGCAGGGAGCGATGGGGCCAACGTCCTGACTTTC
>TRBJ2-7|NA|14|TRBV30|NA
CAWSVTVALDEQYF
TGTGCCTGGAGTGTAACAGTCGCGCTTGACGAGCAGTACTTC
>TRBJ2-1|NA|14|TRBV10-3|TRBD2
CAISRTSGFGEQFF
TGTGCCATCAGCAGGACTAGCGGGTTCGGTGAGCAGTTCTTC
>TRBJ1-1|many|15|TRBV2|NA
CASSENRGEAGEAFF
TGTGCCAGCAGTGAAAACCGAGGAGAGGCCGGGGAAGCTTTCTTT
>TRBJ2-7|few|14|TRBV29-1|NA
CSVEAGVKSYEQYF
TGCAGCGTTGAAGCTGGGGTAAAATCCTACGAGCAGTACTTC
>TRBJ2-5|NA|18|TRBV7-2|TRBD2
CASSRPGLAGGRGETQYF
TGTGCCAGCAGCAGACCGGGACTAGCGGGAGGAAGAGGAGAGACCCAGTACTTC